This T cell receptor beta chain was documented in a study of T-cell reconstitution after alpha-beta-depleted transplantation in children. For TCRbeta, the library was prepared with unique molecular identifiers. TCRdb re-derived calls from the PCR reads in MiXCR, one entry per CDR3 protein. This table holds a few hundred thousand distinct CDR3 sequences, approximately 42% found once. As regards this clonotype: No antigen is known for it.

General study results and limits: Surviving recipient T cells and thymic progenitors produced the high day-60 TCRbeta diversity seen in some patients. Several hundred graft clones that had expanded were reportedly the source of alpha-beta T cells about two months after transplant. T-cell counts and diversity at one year following transplant were attributed mainly to newly produced T cells.

The CDR3 is 16 residues long. CDR1 DFQATT and CDR2 SNEGSKA come from the germline V gene (reference sequence). The J segment lost 0 bases and the V segment lost 5 bases, leaving 12 bases of the junction unmatched. V usage is TRBV20-1 and J usage is TRBJ1-1; the match to TRBD1 covers 7 bases. Sequencing was performed on PBMCs, taken before TCRalphabeta/CD19-depleted stem cell transplant. This sequence originates from a girl aged 2 to 10 with aplastic anemia, due to receive a stem cell transplant. The CDR3 loop is CSAGGQGGFLNTEAFF. CDR3 DNA sequence: TGCAGTGCTGGGGGTCAGGGGGGGTTCTTGAACACTGAAGCTTTCTTT.